Sequencing of this TCR beta chain was carried out in a study of PD-1 blockade in classical Hodgkin lymphoma (dated by TCRdb to 2020 to 2022). General notes on the study: Nivolumab dosing was 3 mg/kg intravenously every 2 weeks, continuing until either disease progression or unacceptable toxicity. The study used TCR beta sequencing and CyTOF to define a peripheral blood immune signature of response to PD-1 blockade in classical Hodgkin lymphoma. What the authors observed across the whole study: The study covered only a single clinical trial cohort, and the causes of the repertoire differences, possibly disease activity or prior therapy, were still not defined. By C4D1, a significant rise was seen in CD4+ TCR diversity but not in CD8+ TCR diversity (p=0.0027 vs p=0.16), and the rise was most apparent among complete responders (p=0.02). Baseline TCR diversity was reported to be lower in newly diagnosed patients than in healthy donors and to be lower still in relapsed/refractory patients. Lower diversity was seen in patients whose nivolumab began less than 1 year after ASCT, and these patients were left out of later analyses so that immune reconstitution would not confound the results. Trial patients with a complete response had baseline diversity similar to that of newly diagnosed patients, while partial responders and progressors had significantly lower diversity.

Genomic DNA was isolated using the Qiagen DNeasy kit from unsorted PBMCs as well as from negatively selected CD4+ and CD8+ fractions. TCR beta CDR3 regions were subjected to amplification by immunoSEQ multiplex PCR with primers that anneal to V and J segments. A synthetic immune receptor repertoire was used to minimize amplification bias, and remaining bias was computationally removed after sequencing. As for the original processing: Repertoire diversity was quantified as the Shannon entropy index using custom Python scripts. The unsorted, CD4+ and CD8+ repertoires were each analyzed separately, with the exception of combined analyses, where CD4+ and CD8+ sequences were merged in silico. Clonal expansion was defined as a frequency increase of at least 2-fold after treatment compared with C1D1, and clones undetected at baseline were assigned a pseudocount of 0.5. Singleton clones were defined as clones with 0 or 1 copy at C1D1, and non-singleton clones were defined as clones with 2 or more copies. Clones expanded in unsorted samples were assigned a CD4+, CD8+ or unknown annotation through matching of protein sequences in sorted samples from the same patient. Diversity changes from C1D1 to C4D1 were tested in paired samples using Wilcoxon tests. TCRdb holds this immuneACCESS table with in-frame rearrangements only. Some clones are missing; in checked studies, unresolved V genes explain under half, and the rest has no known cause. V and J calls plus clone size are reproduced from that table; the DNA served to infer D and trimming. For this sample there are fewer than 75,000 clones; roughly 91% appear just once. The top ten hold under 6.5% of the sample.

This clone is a singleton in its sample. This receptor's antigen is unknown. No much larger clonotype is one base removed from it; base qualities were not supplied. This specimen includes other DNA sequences encoding the same CDR3. The sample's time point label is to be understood as: cycle 2 day 1 (C2D1) of nivolumab. All trial patients had relapsed after autologous stem cell transplantation, with cohorts A, B and C differing in prior brentuximab vedotin exposure. The trial cohort was composed of 56 patients with relapsed/refractory classical Hodgkin lymphoma, for whom complete response, partial response or progressive disease was recorded as best overall response. Trial patients were treated with single-agent nivolumab in the multi-cohort phase II CheckMate 205 trial. An independent review committee assessed best overall response by applying the 2007 International Working Group response criteria. PBMCs from the trial were collected at three points: immediately before nivolumab initiation (C1D1), and during therapy at cycle 2 day 1 and cycle 4 day 1. Peripheral blood was collected in 8 mL Vacutainer Cell Preparation Tubes, from which PBMCs were isolated by centrifugation and then cryopreserved.

V lost 4 bases and J lost 13 bases, and the count of bases not matched to a germline gene is 13. The germline V gene (reference sequence) specifies GTSNPN as CDR1 and SVGIG as CDR2. Inclusive of the bounding cysteine and phenylalanine, the CDR3 is 14 residues long. The entry retains the CDR3 DNA only, 42 bases that are in frame from base 1. The sequence links TRBV30 to TRBJ1-6; TRBD1 fits 7 bases in the junction. This sequence originates from a human donor with classical Hodgkin lymphoma. Specimen: peripheral blood mononuclear cells (PBMCs), collected before the second cycle of nivolumab. The DNA sequence is as follows: TGTGCCTGGACCTCCGGACAGGTCGGTTCGCCCCTCCACTTT. This gives the protein CAWTSGQVGSPLHF.